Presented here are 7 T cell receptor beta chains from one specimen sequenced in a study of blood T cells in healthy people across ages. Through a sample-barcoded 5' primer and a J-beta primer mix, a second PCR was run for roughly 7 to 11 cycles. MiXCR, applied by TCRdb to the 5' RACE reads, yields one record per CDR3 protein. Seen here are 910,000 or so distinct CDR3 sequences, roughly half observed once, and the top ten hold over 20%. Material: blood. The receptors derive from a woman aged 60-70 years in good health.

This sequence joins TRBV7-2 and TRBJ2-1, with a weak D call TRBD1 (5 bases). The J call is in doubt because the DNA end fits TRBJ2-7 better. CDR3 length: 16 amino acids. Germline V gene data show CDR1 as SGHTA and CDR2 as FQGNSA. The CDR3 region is CASRPTGRWFDNEQYF. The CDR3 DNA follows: TGTGCCAGCAGGCCAACAGGTCGCTGGTTCGACAATGAGCAGTACTTC.

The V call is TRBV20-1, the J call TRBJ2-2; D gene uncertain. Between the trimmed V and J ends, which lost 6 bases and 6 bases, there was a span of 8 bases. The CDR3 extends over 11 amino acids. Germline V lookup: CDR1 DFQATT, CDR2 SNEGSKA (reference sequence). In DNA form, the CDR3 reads TGCAGTGCCAATCGGGCCGGGGAGCTGTTTTTT. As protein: CSANRAGELFF.

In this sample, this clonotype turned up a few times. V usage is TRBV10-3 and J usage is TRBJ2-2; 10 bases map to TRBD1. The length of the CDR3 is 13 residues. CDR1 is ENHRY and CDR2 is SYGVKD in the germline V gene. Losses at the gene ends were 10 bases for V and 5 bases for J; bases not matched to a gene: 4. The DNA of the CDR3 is TGTGCCACTAGGACAGGGGGAACCGGGGAGCTGTTTTTT. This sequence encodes CATRTGGTGELFF.

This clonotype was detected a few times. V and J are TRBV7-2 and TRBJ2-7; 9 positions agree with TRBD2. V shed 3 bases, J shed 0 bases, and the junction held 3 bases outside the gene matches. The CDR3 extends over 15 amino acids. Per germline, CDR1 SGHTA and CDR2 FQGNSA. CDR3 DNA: TGTGCCAGCAGCTTGAGGACTAGCGACTCCTACGAGCAGTACTTC. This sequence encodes CASSLRTSDSYEQYF.

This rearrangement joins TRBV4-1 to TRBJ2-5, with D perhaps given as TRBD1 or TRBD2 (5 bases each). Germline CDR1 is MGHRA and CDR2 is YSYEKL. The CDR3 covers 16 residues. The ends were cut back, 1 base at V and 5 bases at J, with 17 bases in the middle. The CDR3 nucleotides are TGCGCCAGCAGCCAAGGAATTGGGGGTATGGGGGAGACCCAGTACTTC. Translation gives CASSQGIGGMGETQYF.

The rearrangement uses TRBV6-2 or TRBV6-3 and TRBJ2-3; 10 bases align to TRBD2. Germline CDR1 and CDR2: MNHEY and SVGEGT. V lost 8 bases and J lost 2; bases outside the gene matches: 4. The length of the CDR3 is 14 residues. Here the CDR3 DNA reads TGTGCCAGCGGAAGCGGGAGGGCCACAGATACGCAGTATTTT. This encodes CASGSGRATDTQYF.

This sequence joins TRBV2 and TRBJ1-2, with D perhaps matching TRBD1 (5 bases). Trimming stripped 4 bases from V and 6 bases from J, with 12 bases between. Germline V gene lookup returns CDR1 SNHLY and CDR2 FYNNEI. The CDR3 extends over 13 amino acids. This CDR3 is CASSGGRLDGYTF. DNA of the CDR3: TGTGCCAGCAGTGGGGGCAGGTTAGATGGCTACACCTTC.